This paragraph reports one TCR beta chain. Germline values: CDR1 MDHEN, CDR2 SYDVKM. CDR3 length: 16 residues. The V end was cut by 5 bases, the J end by 0 bases, with 14 bases between. This record belongs to a study of T cell responses to AZD1222 COVID-19 vaccine. Sequencing was performed with immunoSEQ multiplex PCR; in TCRdb, only in-frame clones are kept and a portion is missing. The top ten hold over 1.5% of the sample, which has approximately 150,000 clones, about 90% seen once. This specimen consisted of peripheral blood, obtained on day 0 of AZD1222 vaccination. The sequence came from an adult in good health. V and J are TRBV28 and TRBJ2-1; D ambiguous. The CDR3 sequence: CASSPTLITSYNEQFF. The CDR3 bases are TGTGCCAGCAGTCCCACACTTATAACCTCCTACAATGAGCAGTTCTTC.